This TCR beta chain was captured by sequencing in a study of CD8+ T cells in alopecia areata. General study results and limits: Affected scalp, especially in alopecia totalis/universalis, had a higher clonality than normal scalp did.

There are 13 residues in the CDR3. The V end was cut by 4 bases, the J end by 7 bases, with 11 bases between. Germline loops: CDR1 MNHNS, CDR2 SASEGT. This clone appeared a single time. The antigen is not known. Extraction of RNA preceded its reverse transcription into cDNA, which served as the sequencing template. The table came from immunoSEQ multiplex PCR; TCRdb's copy has only in-frame clones and leaves some out. Of approximately 210,000 clones in the sample, 66% were seen once. The treatment here: oral pan-JAK inhibitor, 5-10 mg twice daily. The rearrangement uses TRBV6-1 and TRBJ1-5; D gene unclear. The TCR was taken from a human donor with alopecia areata. Sequences were derived from CD4+ T cells sorted from blood, sampled at week 44, from a patient treated with tofacitinib. The DNA for the CDR3 is TGTGCCAGCAGTGTTCCCGGGTGGCAGCCCCAGCATTTT. This codes for CASSVPGWQPQHF.